Listed here is a single T cell receptor beta chain. Its antigen is currently unknown. This sample was included in a study of Ad26.COV2.S vaccination and SARS-CoV-2 variants. As for the study in general: The vaccine Ad26.COV2.S was put into the muscle once, or twice with 56 days between.

Treatment defined: approximately 18 received Ad26.COV2.S at low or high dose, single or two shots; roughly five received placebo; per-sample allocation not given. Samples came from day 63 after the first vaccine or placebo injection. The germline gives CDR1 KGHSH, CDR2 LQKENI. The trim removed 8 bases at V and 1 base at J, leaving 4 bases unmatched. The CDR3 is 14 amino acids. Sequenced by immunoSEQ multiplex PCR; TCRdb stores in-frame clones only, minus some. The sample holds approximately 410,000 clones, roughly 90% seen once. Study-level findings and limits: Substantial breadth was reported for post-vaccination spike-specific CD8+ and CD4+ T cells. Total responses of T cells may have been underestimated by the analyses of TCR breadth and depth.

V gene TRBV18 combines with J gene TRBJ2-2; 7 nucleotides line up with TRBD1. The receptor's source is a person between 18 and 59 years old who received the Ad26.COV2.S COVID-19 vaccine or a placebo. The sequenced sample was peripheral blood, obtained in a trial of Ad26.COV2.S vaccine versus placebo. DNA for the CDR3: TGTGCCAGCCCCGGGACAGAGAACACCGGGGAGCTGTTTTTT. Translated: CASPGTENTGELFF.